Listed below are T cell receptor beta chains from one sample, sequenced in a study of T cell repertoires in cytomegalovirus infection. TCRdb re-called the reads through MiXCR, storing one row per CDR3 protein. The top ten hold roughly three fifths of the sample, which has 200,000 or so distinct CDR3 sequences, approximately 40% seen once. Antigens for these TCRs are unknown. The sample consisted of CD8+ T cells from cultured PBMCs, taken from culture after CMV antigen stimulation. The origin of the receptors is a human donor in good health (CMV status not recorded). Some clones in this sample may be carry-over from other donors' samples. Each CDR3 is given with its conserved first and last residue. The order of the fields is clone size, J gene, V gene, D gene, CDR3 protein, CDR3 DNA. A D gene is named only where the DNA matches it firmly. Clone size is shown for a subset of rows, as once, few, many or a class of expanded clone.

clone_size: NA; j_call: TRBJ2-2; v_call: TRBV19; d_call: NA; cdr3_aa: CASKGELDTGELFF; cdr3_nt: TGTGCCAGTAAAGGGGAACTTGACACCGGGGAGCTGTTTTTT
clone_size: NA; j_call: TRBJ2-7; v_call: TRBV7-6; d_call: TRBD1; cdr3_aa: CASSLRQGETYF; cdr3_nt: TGTGCCAGCAGCCTTCGACAGGGGGAGACGTACTTC
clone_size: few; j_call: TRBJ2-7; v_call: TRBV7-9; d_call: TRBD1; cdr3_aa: CASSLGDRDKYF; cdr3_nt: TGTGCCAGCAGCTTAGGCGACAGGGACAAGTACTTC
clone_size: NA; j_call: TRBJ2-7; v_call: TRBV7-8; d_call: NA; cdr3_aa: CASRGTSGSYEQYF; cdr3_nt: TGTGCCAGCAGGGGGACTTCTGGCTCCTACGAGCAGTACTTC
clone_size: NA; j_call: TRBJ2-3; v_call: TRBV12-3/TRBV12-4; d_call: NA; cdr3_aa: CASSARPAGTDTQYF; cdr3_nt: TGTGCCAGCAGCGCCCGACCAGCTGGCACAGATACGCAGTATTTT
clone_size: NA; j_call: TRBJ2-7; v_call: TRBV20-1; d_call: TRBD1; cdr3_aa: CSAEGTGVYEQYF; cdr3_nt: TGCAGTGCGGAAGGGACAGGGGTATACGAGCAGTACTTC
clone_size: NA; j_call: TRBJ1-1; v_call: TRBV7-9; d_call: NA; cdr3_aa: CASSLQGQEAFF; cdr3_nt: TGTGCCAGCAGCTTGCAGGGACAAGAAGCTTTCTTT
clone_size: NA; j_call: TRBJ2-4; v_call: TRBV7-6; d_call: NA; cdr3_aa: CASSSLSGRAKNIQYF; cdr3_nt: TGTGCCAGCAGCTCCCTCTCAGGGAGGGCCAAAAACATTCAGTACTTC
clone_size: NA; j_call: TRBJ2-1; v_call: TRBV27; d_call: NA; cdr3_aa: CASSWGGLYNEQFF; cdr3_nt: TGTGCCAGCAGTTGGGGGGGGCTCTACAATGAGCAGTTCTTC
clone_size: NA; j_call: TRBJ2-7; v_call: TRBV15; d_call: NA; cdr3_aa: CATSRDVPSGPKVEQYF; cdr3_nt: TGTGCCACCAGCAGAGATGTCCCCAGCGGTCCTAAGGTTGAGCAGTACTTC
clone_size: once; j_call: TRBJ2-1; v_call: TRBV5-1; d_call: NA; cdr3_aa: CASTSSGYNEQFF; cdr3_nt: TGCGCCAGCACCTCTTCAGGATACAATGAGCAGTTCTTC
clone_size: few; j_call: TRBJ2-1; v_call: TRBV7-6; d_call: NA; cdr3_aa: CASSPPTNEQFF; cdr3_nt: TGTGCCAGCAGCCCCCCGACAAATGAGCAGTTCTTC
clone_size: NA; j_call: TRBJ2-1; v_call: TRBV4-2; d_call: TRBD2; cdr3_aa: CASSQEVASGRGEQFF; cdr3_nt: TGTGCCAGCAGCCAAGAAGTTGCTAGCGGGAGGGGGGAGCAGTTCTTC
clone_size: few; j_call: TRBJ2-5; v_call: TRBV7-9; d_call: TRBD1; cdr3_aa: CASSDDRDQETQYF; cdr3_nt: TGTGCCAGCAGCGACGACAGGGACCAAGAGACCCAGTACTTC
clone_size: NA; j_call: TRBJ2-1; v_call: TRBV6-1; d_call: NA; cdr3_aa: CASRARRTPPQGNEQFF; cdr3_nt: TGTGCCAGCAGGGCCCGGAGGACCCCCCCACAGGGCAATGAGCAGTTCTTC
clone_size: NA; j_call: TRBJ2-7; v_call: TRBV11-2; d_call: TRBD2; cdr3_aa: CASSWTGEGTYEQYF; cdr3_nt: TGTGCCAGCAGCTGGACGGGGGAGGGCACCTACGAGCAGTACTTC
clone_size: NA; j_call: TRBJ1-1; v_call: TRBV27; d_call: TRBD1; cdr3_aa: CASTSSGQGDRDTEAFF; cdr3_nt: TGTGCCAGCACCTCCTCCGGACAGGGGGACAGGGACACTGAAGCTTTCTTT
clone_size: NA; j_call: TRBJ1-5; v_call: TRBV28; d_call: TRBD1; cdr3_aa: CASSGGQVLNQPQHF; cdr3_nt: TGTGCCAGCAGTGGAGGACAGGTACTCAATCAGCCCCAGCATTTT